These 29 T cell receptor beta chains were all obtained from the same sample, sequenced in a study of cytomegalovirus exposure and HLA in healthy donors. The study ran its PCR with 60 Vbeta and 13 Jbeta primers. Using immunoSEQ multiplex PCR, the repertoire was profiled, and TCRdb retains in-frame clones only, with some absent. The repertoire holds approximately 150,000 clones, with under 90% as singletons. The sequenced material came from PBMCs. The source is a man between 18 and 29 years old in good health and CMV-seronegative.

CDR3 sequence (DNA): TGTGCCAGCACCAGGGGGTGGGAAGAGACCCAGTACTTC. Translation: CASTRGWEETQYF. The V call is TRBV7-2, the J call TRBJ2-5; 7 bases fit TRBD1. Germline V gives CDR1 SGHTA, CDR2 FQGNSA. The CDR3 spans 13 residues. V dropped 7 bases and J dropped 3; count of bases not matched to a gene: 5.

This clone was seen a handful of times. J is TRBJ1-4 and V is TRBV28; tentative D call: TRBD1 (6 bases). The V end was cut by 4 bases, the J end by 7 bases, with 16 bases between. Germline CDR1 and CDR2: MDHEN and SYDVKM. CDR3 size: 15 residues. The chain's CDR3 is CASSWRGPDSEKLFF. CDR3 DNA sequence: TGTGCCAGCAGTTGGCGGGGGCCGGATAGTGAAAAACTGTTTTTT.

This clone was recorded at least ten times. This sample includes further DNA sequences coding for the same CDR3. The chain recombines TRBV6-4 with TRBJ2-2, with D possibly TRBD2 on 5 matching bases. Germline V gene lookup returns CDR1 MRHNA and CDR2 SNTAGT. This CDR3 is built from 14 residues. Trimming shortened V by 0 bases and J by 3 bases, and 5 bases separated the two germline ends. CDR3: CASSDSSDTGELFF. Here the CDR3 DNA reads TGTGCCAGCAGTGACTCTAGCGACACCGGGGAGCTGTTTTTT.

V gene TRBV27 combines with J gene TRBJ1-1, with no clear D. CDR1 is MNHEY and CDR2 is SMNVEV in the germline V gene (reference sequence). Trimming removed 7 bases from V and 4 bases from J, with 19 bases in between. The CDR3 totals 15 residues. As DNA, the CDR3 is TGTGCCAGCACAAAATCTACCGGGGTCACCACTGAAGCTTTCTTT. It translates to CASTKSTGVTTEAFF.

The chain uses TRBV27 and TRBJ2-1, with 11 bases lining up with TRBD1. CDR1 and CDR2 from the germline V gene are MNHEY and SMNVEV (reference sequence). This CDR3 is 15 amino acids long. V lost 8 bases and J lost 5; bases outside the gene matches: 8. This CDR3 reads CASPSGQGGNNEQFF. The CDR3 nucleotides read TGTGCCAGCCCATCGGGACAGGGGGGCAACAATGAGCAGTTCTTC.

The chain has TRBV27 and TRBJ2-1, with no clear D. The CDR3 covers 15 residues. Between the trimmed V and J ends, which lost 6 bases and 8 bases, there was a span of 20 bases. The germline V gene encodes CDR1 MNHEY and CDR2 SMNVEV (reference sequence). The CDR3 spells CASRFLVLGNDEQFF. CDR3 sequence (DNA): TGTGCCAGCAGATTTCTAGTTCTTGGAAACGATGAGCAGTTCTTC.

This clone has only one observation. The V call is TRBV7-2, the J call TRBJ1-1; TRBD1 matches 7 bases. The CDR3 is 15 residues long. The V gene's germline CDR1 is SGHTA and CDR2 FQGNSA. The J segment lost 1 base and the V segment lost 2 bases, leaving 4 bases of the junction unmatched. DNA for the CDR3: TGTGCCAGCAGCTTAAGAGGGGGCGGGAACACTGAAGCTTTCTTT. Amino acids: CASSLRGGGNTEAFF.

J is TRBJ2-7 and V is TRBV6-5; maybe TRBD1 (5 bases). Trimming took 2 bases from V and 2 from J, leaving 10 bases between them. The length of the CDR3 is 14 residues. Germline CDR1 MNHEY, CDR2 SVGAGI. The CDR3 sequence: CASSYHQGAYEQYF. The CDR3 DNA reads TGTGCCAGCAGTTACCATCAAGGGGCCTACGAGCAGTACTTC.

The V gene is TRBV7-2, the J gene TRBJ2-7; possible D gene TRBD2, 6 bases. Trimming pared 4 bases from V and 4 bases from J, leaving 17 bases between. The germline V gene encodes CDR1 SGHTA and CDR2 FQGNSA. This CDR3 is 15 amino acids long. As DNA, the CDR3 is TGTGCCAGCAGCTGGGACCGACTTCGGGAGTACGAGCAGTACTTC. Residues: CASSWDRLREYEQYF. The full variable domain, in which reference TRBV7-2 and TRBJ2-7 provide the parts outside the CDR3, is GAGVSQSPSNKVTEKGKDVELRCDPISGHTALYWYRQSLGQGLEFLIYFQGNSAPDKSGLPSDRFSAERTGGSVSTLTIQRTQQEDSAVYLCASSWDRLREYEQYFGPGTRLTVT.

In regard to this clone: Mismatch with germline at one junction end may stem from a read error. This chain connects TRBV6-1 to TRBJ1-2, with D unclear. The CDR3 contains 14 residues. Germline values: CDR1 MNHNS, CDR2 SASEGT. The DNA for the CDR3 is TGTGCCAGCAGTGAAGCGTTCGGCGGAGGGCCCACTAACTTC. Translation gives CASSEAFGGGPTNF.

The gene calls are TRBV4-2 and TRBJ2-7, with D unresolved. Germline V gene sequence: CDR1 LGHNA, CDR2 YNFKEQ. The CDR3 consists of 16 residues. V gave up 2 bases and J gave up 1 base, with 15 bases separating them. CDR3 DNA: TGTGCCAGCAGCCAATCGACGGCGGAGATATCCTACGAGCAGTACTTC. Its translation is CASSQSTAEISYEQYF.

This chain connects TRBV5-4 to TRBJ2-3, with a possible D match to TRBD2 (5 bases). The germline gives CDR1 SGHNT, CDR2 YYREEE (reference sequence). Trimming pared 2 bases from V and 3 bases from J, leaving 10 bases between. The CDR3 covers 14 residues. CDR3 in amino acids: CASSLGLGTDTQYF. CDR3 coding DNA: TGTGCCAGCAGCTTAGGACTCGGGACAGATACGCAGTATTTT.

This clone was seen more than once but under ten times. The chain recombines TRBV4-1 with TRBJ2-6; D gene ambiguous. The CDR3 spans 15 residues. V gave up 0 bases and J gave up 1 base, with 4 bases separating them. Germline V CDR1 and CDR2: MGHRA, YSYEKL. The CDR3 loop reads CASSQDSSGANVLTF. CDR3 DNA: TGCGCCAGCAGCCAAGATTCATCTGGGGCCAACGTCCTGACTTTC.

In its sample, this clone was seen once. The DNA for the CDR3 is TGTGCCAGCACCCCAGATAGGGGGCATGGTCCAGATACGCAGTATTTT. Its translation: CASTPDRGHGPDTQYF. The J gene is TRBJ2-3, the V gene TRBV4-2; 7 nucleotides agree with TRBD1. Germline CDR1 LGHNA, CDR2 YNFKEQ. After removal of 7 bases from V and 4 bases from J, the junction contained 14 bases not matched to a gene. The CDR3 has 16 amino acids.

This chain links TRBV7-9 with TRBJ2-5; possible D gene TRBD2, 6 bases. V shed 10 bases and J shed 1 base, with 25 bases lying between them. Germline values: CDR1 SEHNR, CDR2 FQNEAQ (reference sequence). This CDR3 spans 17 amino acids. The CDR3 loop is CATYLTGSGELQETQYF. Written as DNA, the CDR3 is TGTGCCACCTACCTCACGGGGTCGGGGGAGCTCCAAGAGACCCAGTACTTC.

This chain joins TRBV7-6 and TRBJ2-2; TRBD2 aligns across 7 bases. Germline assignment: CDR1 SGHVS and CDR2 FNYEAQ. The CDR3 totals 15 residues. J was trimmed by 5 bases and V by 4 bases; bases with no gene match: 7. Here the CDR3 reads CASSSLAGVTGELFF. CDR3 in DNA: TGTGCCAGCAGCTCCTTGGCGGGGGTAACCGGGGAGCTGTTTTTT.

This CDR3 is CASSLGQGAYQPQHF. The CDR3 nucleotides are TGTGCCAGCAGTTTAGGGCAGGGGGCATATCAGCCCCAGCATTTT. The chain links TRBV27 to TRBJ1-5; 8 bases fit TRBD1. This CDR3 spans 15 amino acids. V shed 2 bases, J shed 5 bases, and the junction held 5 bases outside the gene matches. Per germline, CDR1 MNHEY and CDR2 SMNVEV (reference sequence).

The genes are TRBV5-1 and TRBJ2-1; TRBD2 aligns across 7 bases. The CDR3 is made up of 15 amino acids. The V gene end was trimmed by 0 bases and the J gene end by 4 bases; junction bases not matched to a gene: 4. Per the germline V gene, CDR1 is SGHRS and CDR2 is YFSETQ. In DNA, the CDR3 is TGCGCCAGCAGCTTGGTGGGAGGGTCTTACAATGAGCAGTTCTTC. Protein product: CASSLVGGSYNEQFF.

The chain recombines TRBV10-3 with TRBJ1-1; perhaps TRBD1 as D (6 bases). V shed 4 bases and J shed 0 bases, with 15 bases lying between them. CDR3 length equals 16 residues. The germline gives CDR1 ENHRY, CDR2 SYGVKD. In DNA, the CDR3 is TGTGCCATCAGTGTTATGGGGGCCGTTTTGAACACTGAAGCTTTCTTT. Encoded protein: CAISVMGAVLNTEAFF.

This sequence joins TRBV2 and TRBJ2-3; D uncertain. V was cut by 5 bases and J by 0 bases, with 12 bases left in between. Germline values: CDR1 SNHLY, CDR2 FYNNEI. This CDR3 has 15 residues. CDR3 bases: TGTGCCAGCAGTCCGACTGTTACTAGCACAGATACGCAGTATTTT. It translates to CASSPTVTSTDTQYF.

This clone was found a few times. V usage is TRBV5-4 and J usage is TRBJ1-3; 9 nucleotides match TRBD1. In germline, CDR1 is SGHNT, CDR2 YYREEE (reference sequence). The J segment lost 6 bases and the V segment lost 0 bases, leaving 7 bases of the junction unmatched. The CDR3 consists of 16 residues. CDR3 in amino acids: CASSLGLGQGTNTIYF. The CDR3 DNA follows: TGTGCCAGCAGCTTGGGCCTCGGACAGGGGACAAACACCATATATTTT.

V usage is TRBV4-1 and J usage is TRBJ1-4; TRBD1 matches 10 bases. J lost 8 bases, V lost 4 bases, and 4 bases had no gene match. The CDR3 runs 14 residues. CDR1 MGHRA and CDR2 YSYEKL come from the germline V gene. The CDR3 sequence is CASSRQGADEKLFF. CDR3 sequence (DNA): TGCGCCAGCAGCCGACAGGGGGCTGACGAAAAACTGTTTTTT.

This chain joins TRBV7-2 and TRBJ2-7; D is undetermined. There are 13 residues in the CDR3. Germline V CDR1 and CDR2: SGHTA, FQGNSA. Trimming removed 5 bases from V and 1 base from J, with 9 bases in between. CDR3 sequence: CASSPGRSYEQYF. The CDR3 nucleotides are TGTGCCAGCAGCCCAGGAAGGTCCTACGAGCAGTACTTC.

The rearrangement links TRBV7-8 to TRBJ2-5; TRBD1 agrees at 10 bases. The CDR3 has 16 residues. The V gene's germline CDR1 is SGHVS and CDR2 FQNEAQ. V lost 5 bases, J lost 4 bases, and 10 bases stayed unmatched. CDR3 protein: CASSHPTGTGVETQYF. CDR3 DNA: TGTGCCAGCAGCCACCCTACCGGGACAGGGGTAGAGACCCAGTACTTC.

The V call is TRBV11-3, the J call TRBJ2-1; 9 bases fit TRBD1. The ends lost 6 bases at V and 4 bases at J; junction bases unmatched: 7. The germline gives CDR1 SGHNT, CDR2 YENEEA. CDR3 length: 15 amino acids. Here the CDR3 reads CASSPTGTGYNEQFF. The DNA of the CDR3 is TGTGCCAGCAGTCCAACCGGGACAGGGTACAATGAGCAGTTCTTC.

This clone has more than one count but fewer than ten. V is TRBV30 and J is TRBJ1-3, with D uncertain. The germline V and J ends were trimmed by 5 bases and 4 bases, with 12 bases remaining between them. The CDR3 covers 13 residues. Germline lookup yields CDR1 GTSNPN and CDR2 SVGIG (reference sequence). The CDR3, as DNA: TGTGCCTGGCTATTTGCGGGCGGAAACACCATATATTTT. It codes for CAWLFAGGNTIYF. Combining the CDR3 with reference TRBV30 and TRBJ1-3 gives the whole variable domain SQTIHQWPATLVQPVGSPLSLECTVEGTSNPNLYWYRQAAGRGLQLLFYSVGIGQISSEVPQNLSASRPQDRQFILSSKKLLLSDSGFYLCAWLFAGGNTIYFGEGSWLTVV.

The chain carries TRBV7-2 and TRBJ2-1, with a possible D match to TRBD2 (5 bases). This CDR3 spans 15 amino acids. Germline CDR1 SGHTA, CDR2 FQGNSA. Trimming shortened V by 0 bases and J by 8 bases, and 14 bases separated the two germline ends. This CDR3 is CASSLAGSKRHEQFF. CDR3 nucleotide sequence: TGTGCCAGCAGCTTAGCGGGTAGTAAGCGGCATGAGCAGTTCTTC.

This chain links TRBV4-1 with TRBJ2-1; the match to TRBD2 covers 9 bases. Germline values: CDR1 MGHRA, CDR2 YSYEKL. The CDR3 extends over 15 amino acids. Unmatched junction bases numbered 5, after V lost 4 bases and J lost 4 bases. CDR3 amino acids: CASSRETSGYNEQFF. The CDR3 DNA reads as TGCGCCAGCAGCCGCGAGACTAGCGGATACAATGAGCAGTTCTTC.

The chain combines TRBV19 with TRBJ1-5, with 7 bases that match TRBD1. The CDR3 sequence is 14 residues long. CDR1 and CDR2 from the germline V gene are LNHDA and SQIVND (reference sequence). Losses at the gene ends were 7 bases for V and 6 bases for J; bases not matched to a gene: 9. The CDR3 sequence: CASKERGRVQPQHF. The CDR3 coding sequence is TGTGCCAGTAAAGAGAGGGGGCGAGTTCAGCCCCAGCATTTT.